Reported below is one T cell receptor beta chain. If no ophthalmopathy progression occurred within 18 months, Graves' hyperthyroidism was stable. Investigators excluded patients with uncontrolled infection, other autoimmune disease, pregnancy or lactation. Orbital computed tomography, thyroid ultrasound, serum thyroxine and TRAb, and clinical symptoms together informed the diagnoses. The CDR3 regions of TCR beta were amplified from RNA transcripts. Using the HTBI primer set, a first-round RT-PCR was run on the TCR CDR3. TCRdb used MiXCR to reprocess the multiplex PCR reads, holding one entry per CDR3 protein. The sample includes about 560,000 distinct CDR3 sequences, around 45% of them seen just once. The CDR3 is made up of 15 amino acids. Per the germline V gene, CDR1 is SNHLY and CDR2 is FYNNEI. Losses at the gene ends were 5 bases for V and 5 bases for J; bases not matched to a gene: 11. This specimen comes from a study of T cells in Graves' hyperthyroidism and ophthalmopathy.

Sequences were obtained from peripheral blood or thyroid tissue (not recorded which). V is TRBV2 and J is TRBJ2-5, with 7 bases that match TRBD1. The sequence was obtained from a woman aged 18 to 35 with Graves' hyperthyroidism. The CDR3 spells CASSPQGTAAETQYF. The CDR3 bases are TGTGCCAGCAGTCCCCAGGGGACAGCGGCGGAGACCCAGTACTTC.